The 26 T cell receptor beta chains reported below all come from one sample, sequenced in a study of T-cell memory formation after mild COVID-19. One entry per CDR3 protein, called by TCRdb with MiXCR from the 5' RACE reads. The table lists roughly 350,000 distinct CDR3 sequences, approximately 13% of them singletons. Sequencing was performed on PBMCs or a T cell subset sorted from them (not recorded which). Receptor source: a man younger than 35 who had mild COVID-19 (a few samples of this study predate the infection). Cell type and time point are not known.

The chain recombines TRBV3-1 with TRBJ2-3, with a tentative D call TRBD1 (7 bases). The V end lost 7 bases, the J end lost 3 bases, and 14 bases lay between the germline ends. This CDR3 has 14 residues. The germline gives CDR1 LGHDT, CDR2 YNNKEL (reference sequence). CDR3 protein: CASTRTGGTDTQYF. CDR3 bases: TGTGCCAGCACCCGGACAGGAGGGACAGATACGCAGTATTTT.

The rearrangement uses TRBV5-6 and TRBJ2-1; 7 bases align to TRBD2. This CDR3 comprises 17 residues. V trimming: 2 bases; J trimming: 0 bases; junction bases outside the gene matches: 8. Germline CDR1 and CDR2: SGHDT and YYEEEE. The CDR3 DNA is TGTGCCAGCAGCTTTGGGAGCGGGGCCTACTCCTACAATGAGCAGTTCTTC. It specifies CASSFGSGAYSYNEQFF.

The chain employs TRBV18 and TRBJ2-7; the match to TRBD2 covers 14 bases. Germline-derived CDR1 and CDR2 are KGHSH and LQKENI. The length of the CDR3 is 17 residues. Losses at the gene ends were 3 bases for V and 1 base for J; bases not matched to a gene: 5. CDR3: CASSPGLAGAHSYEQYF. The CDR3 DNA reads as TGTGCCAGCTCACCGGGACTAGCGGGGGCGCATTCCTACGAGCAGTACTTC.

This clonotype was observed many times. The chain is built from TRBV7-9 and TRBJ1-2; possible D gene TRBD1, 5 bases. This CDR3 has 12 residues. V lost 5 bases and J lost 6, with 10 bases in between. Germline V gene sequence: CDR1 SEHNR, CDR2 FQNEAQ (reference sequence). The CDR3 loop reads CASSPRGDGYTF. The DNA of the CDR3 is TGTGCCAGCAGCCCCCGAGGGGATGGCTACACCTTC.

This clonotype was seen ten or more times. This chain uses TRBV20-1 with TRBJ2-5; 12 bases are shared with TRBD2. V gave up 5 bases and J gave up 3 bases; unmatched junction bases: 7. Germline V gene lookup returns CDR1 DFQATT and CDR2 SNEGSKA (reference sequence). The CDR3 runs 15 residues. CDR3: CSAGKWTSGEETQYF. Written as DNA, the CDR3 is TGCAGTGCTGGCAAGTGGACTAGCGGGGAAGAGACCCAGTACTTC.

V is TRBV30 and J is TRBJ1-5; D is ambiguous. The V gene lost 2 bases and the J gene lost 1 base, with 6 bases spanning the gap. The germline gives CDR1 GTSNPN, CDR2 SVGIG (reference sequence). The CDR3 is 13 residues long. The CDR3 nucleotides are TGTGCCTGGAGTCTGGAGAGCAATCAGCCCCAGCATTTT. Its translation is CAWSLESNQPQHF.

This clonotype was recorded a few times. One end of the junction is discordant with germline, which a read error may explain. V is TRBV5-1 and J is TRBJ2-2; D assignment may be TRBD1 or TRBD2 (5 bases each). Germline-derived CDR1 and CDR2 are SGHRS and YFSETQ. The CDR3 covers 14 residues. DNA for the CDR3: TGCGCCAGCAGCCAGGGAGAGAACCCCGGGGAGCTGTTTTTT. Its translation: CASSQGENPGELFF.

The chain joins TRBV5-4 to TRBJ2-3; D call uncertain. CDR1 and CDR2 from the germline V gene are SGHNT and YYREEE (reference sequence). The CDR3 is 15 amino acids. V lost 1 base to trimming and J lost 3 bases, with 12 bases between them. DNA for the CDR3: TGTGCCAGCAGCTTGCGGCTAGAACCGACAGATACGCAGTATTTT. This sequence encodes CASSLRLEPTDTQYF.

This clonotype appeared many times. The rearrangement links TRBV7-6 to TRBJ2-1, with D tentatively TRBD2 (5 bases). Trimming took off 4 bases at V and 0 bases at J, with 13 bases between the two ends. CDR3 length: 16 amino acids. Germline CDR1 SGHVS, CDR2 FNYEAQ. The CDR3 region has the DNA TGTGCCAGCAGCTCTACGGGGTCCATCTCCTACAATGAGCAGTTCTTC. This sequence encodes CASSSTGSISYNEQFF.

The chain recombines TRBV4-1 with TRBJ2-1; possibly TRBD1 for D (6 bases). The CDR3 contains 16 residues. Germline lookup yields CDR1 MGHRA and CDR2 YSYEKL. V lost 3 bases and J 3 bases, leaving 15 bases between the germline ends. For the CDR3, the DNA is TGCGCCAGCAGCCATATGACAGGAGAGATCTACAATGAGCAGTTCTTC. This translates into CASSHMTGEIYNEQFF.

This clonotype was counted ten times or more. The chain recombines TRBV7-2 with TRBJ1-6; the D is unclear. Trimming removed 1 base at V and 15 bases at J, with 10 bases between. The CDR3 has 12 amino acids. Germline V gene sequence: CDR1 SGHTA, CDR2 FQGNSA. CDR3 protein: CASSLGFQDLHF. CDR3 bases: TGTGCCAGCAGCTTAGGATTCCAAGACCTCCACTTT. Full variable domain (missing parts from reference TRBV7-2 and TRBJ1-6): GAGVSQSPSNKVTEKGKDVELRCDPISGHTALYWYRQSLGQGLEFLIYFQGNSAPDKSGLPSDRFSAERTGGSVSTLTIQRTQQEDSAVYLCASSLGFQDLHFGNGTRLTVT.

This clonotype appeared a single time. The genes are TRBV20-1 and TRBJ2-1; D remains unclear. CDR1 and CDR2 from the germline V gene are DFQATT and SNEGSKA (reference sequence). This CDR3 has 14 amino acids. V gave up 1 base and J gave up 6 bases, with 13 bases separating them. The CDR3 DNA is TGCAGTGCTAGAGGGACGGGCGCCGGCAATGAGCAGTTCTTC. This translates into CSARGTGAGNEQFF.

The chain employs TRBV7-2 and TRBJ2-3; 8 bases line up with TRBD2. Trimming at V came to 5 bases and at J to 0 bases, leaving 7 bases not matched to a gene. The length of the CDR3 is 16 residues. Germline assignment: CDR1 SGHTA and CDR2 FQGNSA. CDR3 region: CASSQYGGASTDTQYF. In DNA form, the CDR3 reads TGTGCCAGCAGCCAATACGGGGGGGCTAGCACAGATACGCAGTATTTT.

This clonotype was observed a handful of times. This chain's CDR3 is CASRPSYRGANSPLHF. The CDR3 nucleotides read TGTGCCAGCAGGCCCTCCTACAGGGGAGCGAATTCACCCCTCCACTTT. The gene calls are TRBV6-5 and TRBJ1-6; TRBD1 matches 7 bases. V trimming: 6 bases; J trimming: 7 bases; junction bases outside the gene matches: 12. CDR1 is MNHEY and CDR2 is SVGAGI in the germline V gene. The CDR3 has 16 amino acids.

There are a few counts of this clonotype. The chain links TRBV7-2 to TRBJ2-1, with 14 bases fitting TRBD2. Germline lookup yields CDR1 SGHTA and CDR2 FQGNSA. The CDR3 has 16 amino acids. V gave up 1 base and J gave up 12 bases; unmatched junction bases: 8. The CDR3 coding sequence is TGTGCCAGCAGCTTAGGGACCGGACTAGCGGGGGGTTGGCAGTTCTTC. As protein: CASSLGTGLAGGWQFF. Looking up the rest from reference TRBV7-2 and TRBJ2-1 gives the full variable domain: GAGVSQSPSNKVTEKGKDVELRCDPISGHTALYWYRQSLGQGLEFLIYFQGNSAPDKSGLPSDRFSAERTGGSVSTLTIQRTQQEDSAVYLCASSLGTGLAGGWQFFGPGTRLTVL.

This chain uses TRBV19 with TRBJ2-2, with D unclear. This CDR3 has 15 amino acids. Germline CDR1 and CDR2: LNHDA and SQIVND (reference sequence). The V and J ends lost 5 bases and 4 bases respectively, with 14 bases between them. The chain's CDR3 is CASSFVGWGTGELFF. CDR3 DNA sequence: TGTGCCAGTAGTTTCGTCGGGTGGGGCACCGGGGAGCTGTTTTTT.

This clonotype was picked up a small number of times. This chain connects TRBV12-3 or TRBV12-4 to TRBJ1-2; TRBD1 matches at 10 bases. Unmatched junction bases numbered 9, after V lost 5 bases and J lost 3 bases. The CDR3 is 16 residues long. CDR3: CASSPGTGVGDYGYTF. The CDR3 nucleotides are TGTGCCAGCAGTCCAGGGACAGGGGTGGGTGACTATGGCTACACCTTC.

This clonotype was recorded many times. The V call is TRBV9, the J call TRBJ2-7; the match to TRBD1 covers 10 bases. V shed 0 bases, J shed 4 bases, and the junction held 4 bases outside the gene matches. Looked up from germline, CDR1 is SGDLS and CDR2 is YYNGEE. This CDR3 region has 15 residues. CDR3 in amino acids: CASSVGDRGLYEQYV. As DNA, the CDR3 is TGTGCCAGCAGCGTAGGCGACAGGGGGCTATACGAGCAGTACGTC.

The chain joins TRBV11-2 to TRBJ2-7; D gene uncertain. V lost 5 bases and J lost 5, with 7 bases in between. CDR3 length equals 11 residues. Germline lookup yields CDR1 SGHAT and CDR2 FQNNGV. The CDR3 spells CASSVYNEQYF. The CDR3 DNA reads as TGTGCCAGCAGCGTCTACAACGAGCAGTACTTC.

This sequence joins TRBV9 and TRBJ1-2; maybe TRBD1 (5 bases). The CDR3 spans 13 residues. V was clipped by 3 bases and J by 3 bases, with 9 bases between them. Germline CDR1 SGDLS, CDR2 YYNGEE. For the CDR3, the DNA is TGTGCCAGCAGCGATGGGACGGACTATGGCTACACCTTC. Encoded protein: CASSDGTDYGYTF.

This clonotype was detected only a few times. One junction end disagrees with the germline gene, perhaps due to a read error. The genes are TRBV7-7 and TRBJ2-5, with 7 positions matching TRBD1. CDR1 is SSHAT, CDR2 FNYEAQ, per germline (reference sequence). The CDR3 covers 13 residues. CDR3 nucleotides: TGTGCTAGCAGCAACGACAGGGAAGAGACCCAGTACTTC. This gives the protein CASSNDREETQYF.

This clonotype was detected only a few times. The V and J genes are TRBV15 and TRBJ2-3; either TRBD1 or TRBD2 may supply D (5 bases each). The CDR3 contains 15 residues. Trimming left V 0 bases short and J 1 base short, with 8 bases between. Germline V gene sequence: CDR1 LNHNV, CDR2 YYDKDF (reference sequence). The CDR3 sequence is CATSRDRDRTDTQYF. CDR3 coding DNA: TGTGCCACCAGCAGAGACAGGGACCGCACAGATACGCAGTATTTT.

The J gene is TRBJ2-2, the V gene TRBV20-1; no clear D gene. The germline gives CDR1 DFQATT, CDR2 SNEGSKA (reference sequence). Trimming pared 6 bases from V and 1 base from J, leaving 12 bases between. The CDR3 covers 14 residues. In nucleotides, the CDR3 is TGCAGTGCCCTCCCGGCACAGAACACCGGGGAGCTGTTTTTT. This codes for CSALPAQNTGELFF.

This clonotype came up a few times. The chain uses TRBV7-2 and TRBJ2-3; D may be TRBD1 or TRBD2 (6 bases each). Germline V gene data show CDR1 as SGHTA and CDR2 as FQGNSA. The CDR3 runs 19 residues. Trimming shortened V by 7 bases and J by 4 bases, and 30 bases separated the two germline ends. The CDR3 nucleotides read TGTGCCAGCACTCAACCCCTGTTGAGGGGGAAAAGGGGGGCAGATACGCAGTATTTT. Amino acids: CASTQPLLRGKRGADTQYF.

A few counts support this clonotype. The DNA for the CDR3 is TGTGCCACCACCCAGGGACCCATTCAGTACTTC. It yields the protein CATTQGPIQYF. The chain couples TRBV15 to TRBJ2-4; the D gene could be TRBD1 or TRBD2 (5 bases each). V was pared by 7 bases and J by 9 bases, with 10 bases between. The CDR3 contains 11 residues. Germline V lookup: CDR1 LNHNV, CDR2 YYDKDF (reference sequence).

The chain uses TRBV4-3 and TRBJ2-1; 7 bases match TRBD2. The germline V gene encodes CDR1 LGHNA and CDR2 YSLEER. The length of the CDR3 is 15 residues. V was clipped by 4 bases and J by 4 bases; unmatched bases: 7. In nucleotides, the CDR3 is TGCGCCAGCAGCCGAGCGGTGGGGGGGTACAATGAGCAGTTCTTC. It codes for CASSRAVGGYNEQFF.